The 13 T cell receptor beta chains below all came from one sample that was sequenced in a study of blood T cells in healthy people across ages (dated by TCRdb to the mid-2010s). Receptor amplification or capture employed 5' RACE. Sequencing instrument: Illumina HiSeq 2500. The second PCR ran for roughly 6 to 11 cycles and used a J-beta primer mix along with a sample-barcoded 5' primer. TCRdb reworked the public reads: Q25 trimming with fastp, MiXCR clone assembly, productive beta chains retained. Entries are consolidated by CDR3 protein sequence, retaining the most common genes and DNA. The sample includes 700,000 to 800,000 distinct CDR3 sequences, with 35% to 45% observed a single time. 20% to 25% of the sample comes from the top ten. Sequencing used blood. Receptors originate from a woman aged 55 to 70 in good health.

V usage is TRBV29-1 and J usage is TRBJ2-1; TRBD1 is a possible D gene (5 bases). V lost 5 bases and J lost 10, with 12 bases in between. Per germline, CDR1 SQVTM and CDR2 ANQGSEA. This CDR3 has 11 residues. The CDR3 DNA sequence: TGCAGCGTTATCAGGGCTCAGGAGCAGTTCTTC. Its translation is CSVIRAQEQFF.

The table lists this clonotype with many counts. This chain connects TRBV25-1 to TRBJ2-7; maybe TRBD2 (6 bases). The CDR3 extends over 13 amino acids. Trimming removed 3 bases at V and 3 bases at J, with 9 bases between. The V gene's germline CDR1 is MGHDK and CDR2 SYGVNS. CDR3 DNA sequence: TGTGCCAGCAGTGAGCAGGGAGGCTACGAGCAGTACTTC. Translation: CASSEQGGYEQYF.

The genes are TRBV7-2 and TRBJ1-2; TRBD1 matches 10 bases. There are 15 residues in the CDR3. Germline V gene data show CDR1 as SGHTA and CDR2 as FQGNSA. V gave up 5 bases and J gave up 7 bases; unmatched junction bases: 10. CDR3 coding DNA: TGTGCCAGCAGCAACTGGGACAGGGGCGCGGGTGGCTACACCTTC. Translated, it gives CASSNWDRGAGGYTF.

The rearrangement joins TRBV27 to TRBJ2-3; 8 bases match TRBD2. From germline, CDR1 is MNHEY and CDR2 SMNVEV (reference sequence). The CDR3 extends over 19 amino acids. V lost 5 bases, J lost 0 bases, and 16 bases stayed unmatched. As DNA, the CDR3 is TGTGCCAGCAGTATTTCCGCCGGGACTAGGATAACTAGCACAGATACGCAGTATTTT. This translates into CASSISAGTRITSTDTQYF.

J is TRBJ2-1 and V is TRBV25-1, with TRBD2 matching 7 bases. Matching the DNA end better, TRBJ2-7 makes the J call doubtful. From germline, CDR1 is MGHDK and CDR2 SYGVNS. The CDR3 loop spans 12 amino acids. In nucleotides, the CDR3 is TGTGCCAGCAGTGAGTCGGGGGAGGGGCAGTACTTC. Encoded protein: CASSESGEGQYF.

This clonotype was counted only a few times. The V call is TRBV28, the J call TRBJ2-1; 8 positions match TRBD1. Per germline, CDR1 MDHEN and CDR2 SYDVKM. There are 15 residues in the CDR3. Trimming took 3 bases from V and 8 from J; bases not matched to a gene: 9. CDR3 nucleotide sequence: TGTGCCAGCAGTTTCTCTGGACAGGGAATTGATGAGCAGTTCTTC. It specifies CASSFSGQGIDEQFF.

This clonotype has a handful of counts. This chain connects TRBV27 to TRBJ2-7; D is perhaps TRBD2 (6 bases). Germline V gene lookup returns CDR1 MNHEY and CDR2 SMNVEV (reference sequence). Trimming took 6 bases from V and 3 from J, leaving 24 bases between them. CDR3 length equals 17 residues. The CDR3 sequence: CASSQKGGGLNDYEQYF. In nucleotides, the CDR3 is TGTGCCAGCAGCCAAAAGGGTGGGGGACTTAATGACTACGAGCAGTACTTC.

Only a few counts were recorded for this clonotype. The V gene is TRBV6-6, the J gene TRBJ2-3; D tentatively reads TRBD1 or TRBD2 (5 bases each). Germline CDR1 is MNHNY and CDR2 is SVGAGI (reference sequence). This CDR3 comprises 12 residues. With 2 bases removed from V and 6 bases from J, the gap between germline ends came to 6 bases. The CDR3 DNA is TGTGCCAGCAGTTACAGGGACGATACGCAGTATTTT. It is translated as CASSYRDDTQYF.

Comments on this clonotype: This sequence may be a read error, since a much larger clone differs from it by one base. The chain couples TRBV29-1 to TRBJ2-5; D is uncertain. The germline V gene encodes CDR1 SQVTM and CDR2 ANQGSEA. The CDR3 length is 12 residues. In DNA form, the CDR3 reads TGCGGCGTCACAAGACCGTCAGAGACCCAGTACTTC. It is translated as CGVTRPSETQYF.

This clonotype showed up many times. Compared with germline, one end of the junction differs, possibly owing to a read error. The chain combines TRBV3-1 with TRBJ2-1; TRBD2 is a possible D gene (6 bases). This CDR3 is 13 amino acids long. Germline V gene lookup returns CDR1 LGHDT and CDR2 YNNKEL (reference sequence). This chain's CDR3 is CASSQEGTYEQFF. In nucleotides, the CDR3 is TGTGCCAGCAGTCAAGAGGGGACTTATGAGCAGTTCTTC.

A remark on this clonotype: A much larger clone differs from this one at a single base, so this may be a read error. V gene TRBV9 combines with J gene TRBJ2-5, with D possibly matching TRBD2 (6 bases). Germline CDR1 reads SGDLS; CDR2 reads YYNGEE. The CDR3 extends over 16 amino acids. The CDR3 spells CASSPRRGQVQEAQYF. The CDR3 DNA is TGTGCCAGCAGCCCCAGGCGGGGCCAAGTACAAGAGGCCCAGTACTTC.

There are a few counts of this clonotype. V is TRBV5-8 and J is TRBJ2-1; 7 bases fit TRBD2. CDR3 length: 15 residues. From germline, CDR1 is SGHTS and CDR2 YDEGEE. The V and J ends lost 5 bases and 0 bases, in that order; junction bases with no gene match: 5. CDR3 region: CASSRGDRSYNEQFF. The CDR3 coding sequence is TGTGCCAGCAGTCGGGGGGACCGCTCCTACAATGAGCAGTTCTTC.

This clonotype occurred many times. This chain uses TRBV10-3 with TRBJ2-7; D possibly uses TRBD1 or TRBD2 (5 bases each). Germline CDR1 and CDR2: ENHRY and SYGVKD. The CDR3 extends over 13 amino acids. V lost 8 bases and J 0 bases, leaving 11 bases between the germline ends. CDR3 loop: CAIGEGSSYEQYF. The CDR3 nucleotides are TGTGCCATCGGAGAGGGGAGCTCCTACGAGCAGTACTTC.